The T cell receptor beta chain described here comes from a study of Graves' ophthalmopathy and Graves' hyperthyroidism. TCR beta CDR3 regions were amplified from RNA transcripts. Following a first-round RT-PCR that used HTBI primers, a second-round multiplex PCR was carried out. TCRdb ran MiXCR on the multiplex PCR reads and lists one entry per CDR3 protein. Here the sample spans 400,000 or so distinct CDR3 sequences, just over 15% being singletons. Being free of ophthalmopathy for 18 months of follow-up defined stable hyperthyroidism. Clinicians made diagnoses from clinical symptoms, serum thyroxine, TRAb, thyroid ultrasound and orbital computed tomography. The CDR3 is 16 amino acids. Looked up from germline, CDR1 is MRHNA and CDR2 is SNTAGT. The J segment lost 0 bases and the V segment lost 9 bases, leaving 7 bases of the junction unmatched. There are many counts of this clonotype.

The J gene is TRBJ2-7, the V gene TRBV6-4; 14 bases are a match to TRBD2. What was sequenced was peripheral blood. The sequence was obtained from a woman aged 18 to 35 with stable Graves' hyperthyroidism. The CDR3 coding sequence is TGTGCCAGGACGGGACTAGCGGGGGATAACTCCTACGAGCAGTACTTC. This sequence encodes CARTGLAGDNSYEQYF.